This TCR beta chain was sequenced in a study of T-cell reconstitution after alpha-beta-depleted transplantation in children. General study results and limits: TCRbeta diversity was high at day 60 in some patients (a result of surviving recipient T cells and thymic progenitors).

This clonotype came up a few times. Its antigen remains unknown. The V gene's germline CDR1 is KGHSY and CDR2 FQNENV. Trimming removed 4 bases at V and 3 bases at J, with 19 bases between. The CDR3 totals 16 residues. This sample's TCRbeta library carried unique molecular identifier barcodes. From the PCR reads, TCRdb called clonotypes with MiXCR, one entry per CDR3 protein. This sample has about 400,000 distinct CDR3 sequences, with around 16% found just once. The source is a boy under two years old who had a stem cell transplant for Wiskott-Aldrich syndrome, so the T cells may come from the graft donor. Here the sequenced sample was PBMCs, mostly from graft donor cells, taken 360 days after TCRalphabeta/CD19-depleted stem cell transplant. The genes are TRBV16 and TRBJ2-7; D is perhaps TRBD2 (5 bases). The CDR3 protein is CASSPNHRGKNYEQYF. The CDR3, as DNA: TGTGCCAGCAGCCCCAACCACCGGGGTAAAAACTACGAGCAGTACTTC.